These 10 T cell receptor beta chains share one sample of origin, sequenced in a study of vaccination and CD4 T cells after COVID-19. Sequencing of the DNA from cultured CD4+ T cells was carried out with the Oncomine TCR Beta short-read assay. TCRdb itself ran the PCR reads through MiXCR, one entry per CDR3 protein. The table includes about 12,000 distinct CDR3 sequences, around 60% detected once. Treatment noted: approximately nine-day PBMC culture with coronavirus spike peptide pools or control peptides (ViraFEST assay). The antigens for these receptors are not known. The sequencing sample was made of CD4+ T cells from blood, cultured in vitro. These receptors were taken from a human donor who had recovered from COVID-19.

CDR3 residues: CSARYSGTSDTQYF. Here the CDR3 DNA reads TGCAGTGCCAGATATAGCGGGACGTCAGATACGCAGTATTTT. This sequence joins TRBV20-1 and TRBJ2-3, with 8 bases that match TRBD2. The CDR3 loop spans 14 amino acids. Germline-derived CDR1 and CDR2 are DFQATT and SNEGSKA (reference sequence). Losses at the gene ends were 6 bases for V and 4 bases for J; bases not matched to a gene: 9.

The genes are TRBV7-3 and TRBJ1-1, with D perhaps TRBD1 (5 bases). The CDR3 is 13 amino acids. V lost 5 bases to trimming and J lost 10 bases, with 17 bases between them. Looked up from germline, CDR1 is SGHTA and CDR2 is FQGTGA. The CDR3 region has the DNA TGTGCCAGCAGCCAACAGAGTGGGGGACCAGCTTTCTTT. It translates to CASSQQSGGPAFF.

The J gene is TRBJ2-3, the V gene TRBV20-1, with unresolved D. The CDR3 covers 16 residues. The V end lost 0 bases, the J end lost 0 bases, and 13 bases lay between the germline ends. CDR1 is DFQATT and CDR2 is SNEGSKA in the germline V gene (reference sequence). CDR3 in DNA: TGCAGTGCTAGAGATACTGGCTTTTCGAGCACAGATACGCAGTATTTT. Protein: CSARDTGFSSTDTQYF.

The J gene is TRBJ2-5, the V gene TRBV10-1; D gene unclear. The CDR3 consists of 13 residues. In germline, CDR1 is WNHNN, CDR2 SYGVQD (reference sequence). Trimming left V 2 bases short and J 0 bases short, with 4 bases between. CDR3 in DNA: TGCGCCAGCAGTGAGGGACACCAAGAGACCCAGTACTTC. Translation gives CASSEGHQETQYF.

CDR3 region: CASQRAGNYEQYF. The CDR3 coding sequence is TGTGCCTCCCAACGGGCGGGTAACTACGAGCAGTACTTC. This chain connects TRBV2 to TRBJ2-7, with D possibly being TRBD2 (5 bases). The CDR3 runs to 13 residues. Trimming cost V 11 bases and J 3 bases, with 17 bases left between them. CDR1 and CDR2 (germline): SNHLY, FYNNEI.

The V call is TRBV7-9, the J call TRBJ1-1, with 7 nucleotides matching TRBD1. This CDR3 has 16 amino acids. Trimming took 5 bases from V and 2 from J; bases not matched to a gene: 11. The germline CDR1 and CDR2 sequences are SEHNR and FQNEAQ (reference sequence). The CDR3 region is CASSPRQGITNTEAFF. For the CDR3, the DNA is TGTGCCAGCAGCCCACGACAGGGAATAACAAACACTGAAGCTTTCTTT. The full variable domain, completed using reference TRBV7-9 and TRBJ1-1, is DTGVSQNPRHKITKRGQNVTFRCDPISEHNRLYWYRQTLGQGPEFLTYFQNEAQLEKSRLLSDRFSAERPKGSFSTLEIQRTEQGDSAMYLCASSPRQGITNTEAFFGQGTRLTVV.

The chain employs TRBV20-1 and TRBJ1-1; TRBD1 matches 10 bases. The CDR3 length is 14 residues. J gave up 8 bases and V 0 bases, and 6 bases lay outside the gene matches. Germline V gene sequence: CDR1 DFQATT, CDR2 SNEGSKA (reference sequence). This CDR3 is CSARDATGGTEAFF. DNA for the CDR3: TGCAGTGCTAGAGACGCGACAGGGGGCACGGAAGCTTTCTTT.

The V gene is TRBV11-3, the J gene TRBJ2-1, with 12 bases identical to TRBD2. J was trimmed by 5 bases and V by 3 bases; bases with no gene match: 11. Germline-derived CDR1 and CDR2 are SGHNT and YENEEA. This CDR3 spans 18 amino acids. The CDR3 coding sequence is TGTGCCAGCAGCTTTACGACTAGCGGGAGCCCTGCAAACAATGAGCAGTTCTTC. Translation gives CASSFTTSGSPANNEQFF. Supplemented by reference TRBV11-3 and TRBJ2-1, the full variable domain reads EAGVVQSPRYKIIEKKQPVAFWCNPISGHNTLYWYLQNLGQGPELLIRYENEEAVDDSQLPKDRFSAERLKGVDSTLKIQPAELGDSAVYLCASSFTTSGSPANNEQFFGPGTRLTVL.

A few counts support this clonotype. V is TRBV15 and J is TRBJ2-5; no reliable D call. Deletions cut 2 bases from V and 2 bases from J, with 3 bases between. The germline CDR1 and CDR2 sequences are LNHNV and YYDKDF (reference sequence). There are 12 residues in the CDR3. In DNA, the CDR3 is TGTGCCACCAGCAGATCGCAAGAGACCCAGTACTTC. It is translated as CATSRSQETQYF.

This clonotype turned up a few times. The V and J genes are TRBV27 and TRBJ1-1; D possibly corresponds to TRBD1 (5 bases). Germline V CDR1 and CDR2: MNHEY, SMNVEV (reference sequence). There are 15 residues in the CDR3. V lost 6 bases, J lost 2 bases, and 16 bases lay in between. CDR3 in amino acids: CASRTSQGQNTEAFF. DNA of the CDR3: TGTGCCAGCAGGACCAGTCAAGGACAAAACACTGAAGCTTTCTTT.